What follows describes a single T cell receptor (beta chain). Its specificity is not known. The germline V gene has CDR1 SGHTA and CDR2 FQGNSA. Trimming removed 6 bases at V and 5 bases at J, with 16 bases between. The CDR3 contains 15 residues. The data were taken from a study of identical twins. Overall study results and limits: The models gave estimates that fell short of the out-of-frame TCR alpha sharing seen in monozygotic twins. The study found weaker excess twin sharing in beta out-of-frame sequences.

One entry per CDR3 protein results from TCRdb running MiXCR on the 5' RACE reads. This sample has more than 200,000 distinct CDR3 sequences; around a tenth occur once, and the top ten carry over 4.5%. Material for sequencing was memory (CD45RO+) T cells sorted from blood. The receptor was isolated from a woman between 18 and 29 years old in good health. V is TRBV7-2 and J is TRBJ2-2; no firm D call. Written as DNA, the CDR3 is TGTGCCAGCAGTTCCGTCCCGTTTGTAACCGGGGAGCTGTTTTTT. It is translated as CASSSVPFVTGELFF.